A single T cell receptor beta chain is shown here with its context. This record comes from a study of T cell changes during pregnancy in multiple sclerosis. The CDR3 is 13 residues long. Germline V gene lookup returns CDR1 SGHTA and CDR2 FQGNSA. V lost 3 bases to trimming and J lost 2 bases, with 8 bases between them. Assay used: immunoSEQ multiplex PCR; TCRdb lists only in-frame clones, some missing. The table includes more than 15,000 clones, about four fifths detected once. The chain couples TRBV7-2 to TRBJ2-7; D is undetermined. The starting material was CD8+ T cells from peripheral blood mononuclear cells, obtained in the third trimester of pregnancy. The sequence was obtained from a female donor in good health, enrolled as a control in a pregnancy study. The CDR3 spells CASSFSVTYEQYF. The CDR3, as DNA: TGTGCCAGCAGCTTCTCTGTAACCTACGAGCAGTACTTC.